Listed here are 17 T cell receptor beta chains from one sample, sequenced in a study of shared clonotypes between healthy human individuals. TCRdb's table, derived via immunoSEQ multiplex PCR, lists solely in-frame clones and lacks some. Of roughly 320,000 clones listed, more than 75% are singletons. Sequenced sample: memory CD8+ T cells sorted from blood. Subset here: CD45RO+ cells pooled with CCR7-negative TemRA cells. These receptors all stem from a young man in good health.

This chain uses TRBV13 with TRBJ2-7; 13 nucleotides agree with TRBD2. Germline-derived CDR1 and CDR2 are PRHDT and FYEKMQ (reference sequence). CDR3 length equals 17 residues. V lost 5 bases, J lost 3 bases, and 10 bases stayed unmatched. CDR3 coding DNA: TGTGCCAGCAGCCCCTCCGGACTAGCGGGGGCCCACTACGAGCAGTACTTC. This translates into CASSPSGLAGAHYEQYF.

This chain uses TRBV27 with TRBJ2-7; D may be TRBD1 (6 bases). CDR3 length: 14 amino acids. Per the germline V gene, CDR1 is MNHEY and CDR2 is SMNVEV (reference sequence). The ends were cut back, 1 base at V and 5 bases at J, with 12 bases in the middle. CDR3 sequence reads: CASSLLQGGDEQYF. The CDR3 DNA follows: TGTGCCAGCAGTTTATTACAGGGTGGGGACGAGCAGTACTTC.

CDR3 sequence (DNA): TGTGCCAGCAGCTCCCGGGGGCTGCACAATGAGCAGTTCTTC. Translation: CASSSRGLHNEQFF. The chain couples TRBV7-9 to TRBJ2-1; D is perhaps TRBD1 or TRBD2 (6 bases each). V was pared by 4 bases and J by 5 bases, with 12 bases between. This CDR3 region has 14 residues. The germline V gene encodes CDR1 SEHNR and CDR2 FQNEAQ (reference sequence).

This clone was found once. This chain uses TRBV9 with TRBJ1-4; D gene uncertain. Trimming removed 1 base from V and 6 bases from J, with 4 bases in between. Germline CDR1 is SGDLS and CDR2 is YYNGEE. The CDR3 contains 12 residues. CDR3 residues: CASSVTDEKLFF. The CDR3 DNA follows: TGTGCCAGCAGCGTAACCGATGAAAAACTGTTTTTT.

The J gene is TRBJ2-3, the V gene TRBV21-1; the DNA was not used to check the table's D call, TRBD2. TRBV21-1 is termed a pseudogene. The CDR3 contains 15 residues. CDR3 residues: CASSKTGVSTDTQYF. The CDR3, as DNA: TGTGCCAGCAGCAAGACGGGGGTGAGCACAGATACGCAGTATTTT.

The rearrangement uses TRBV27 and TRBJ2-1; D is unclear. Looked up from germline, CDR1 is MNHEY and CDR2 is SMNVEV (reference sequence). Trimming took 5 bases from V and 10 from J, leaving 15 bases between them. The CDR3 consists of 13 residues. CDR3 residues: CASSPFWGGEQFF. Written as DNA, the CDR3 is TGTGCCAGCAGTCCTTTTTGGGGTGGGGAGCAGTTCTTC.

This chain uses TRBV18 with TRBJ2-5; tentative D call: TRBD2 (6 bases). CDR3 length equals 15 residues. Trimming shortened V by 2 bases and J by 5 bases, and 15 bases separated the two germline ends. Per the germline V gene, CDR1 is KGHSH and CDR2 is LQKENI. CDR3 sequence: CASSPWPGLPETQYF. In nucleotides, the CDR3 is TGTGCCAGCTCACCATGGCCGGGACTGCCGGAGACCCAGTACTTC.

The chain recombines TRBV6-1 with TRBJ1-1; TRBD1 might be the D (5 bases). V shed 6 bases and J shed 1 base, with 15 bases lying between them. The germline V gene encodes CDR1 MNHNS and CDR2 SASEGT. The CDR3 is 15 amino acids. CDR3 protein: CASRNPPGTNTEAFF. Here the CDR3 DNA reads TGTGCCAGCAGGAACCCCCCGGGGACGAACACTGAAGCTTTCTTT.

V usage is TRBV7-2 and J usage is TRBJ2-3, with no clear D. Looked up from germline, CDR1 is SGHTA and CDR2 is FQGNSA. The CDR3 extends over 12 amino acids. Trimming pared 1 base from V and 1 base from J, leaving 0 bases between. The CDR3 DNA reads as TGTGCCAGCAGCTTAGGCACAGATACGCAGTATTTT. This sequence encodes CASSLGTDTQYF.

This chain joins TRBV27 and TRBJ2-1, with TRBD2 matching over 10 bases. CDR1 and CDR2 (germline): MNHEY, SMNVEV (reference sequence). CDR3 length: 17 residues. The trim removed 2 bases at V and 6 bases at J, leaving 10 bases unmatched. This chain's CDR3 is CASSLGGPGLASNEQFF. DNA of the CDR3: TGTGCCAGCAGTTTAGGAGGACCGGGACTAGCGTCCAATGAGCAGTTCTTC.

V usage is TRBV10-1 and J usage is TRBJ2-1; the match to TRBD1 covers 9 bases. V was pared by 9 bases and J by 6 bases, with 6 bases of the junction left unmatched. This CDR3 has 13 residues. Germline CDR1 and CDR2: WNHNN and SYGVQD (reference sequence). The CDR3: CARTGGPCNEQFF. The CDR3 DNA is TGCGCCAGGACAGGGGGGCCTTGCAATGAGCAGTTCTTC.

For the CDR3, the DNA is TGCAGCGTTGTTTCGGGGGGTGAGCTGTTTTTT. Translated: CSVVSGGELFF. V gene TRBV29-1 combines with J gene TRBJ2-2; 7 positions match TRBD2. Germline-derived CDR1 and CDR2 are SQVTM and ANQGSEA. V dropped 4 bases and J dropped 11; count of bases not matched to a gene: 4. The CDR3 is made up of 11 amino acids.

The CDR3 bases are TGTGCCAGCAGTTACTCAGGGGGCCACACCGGGGAGCTGTTTTTT. Translated: CASSYSGGHTGELFF. This rearrangement joins TRBV6-6 to TRBJ2-2; 7 bases agree with TRBD1. CDR1 is MNHNY, CDR2 SVGAGI, per germline (reference sequence). The CDR3 is made up of 15 amino acids. The V gene end was trimmed by 0 bases and the J gene end by 3 bases; junction bases not matched to a gene: 1.

The genes are TRBV11-2 and TRBJ1-2; D is uncertain. The CDR3 is made up of 13 amino acids. The germline V gene encodes CDR1 SGHAT and CDR2 FQNNGV. Trimming shortened V by 0 bases and J by 7 bases, and 9 bases separated the two germline ends. The CDR3 is CASSLEAGGGYTF. Written as DNA, the CDR3 is TGTGCCAGCAGCTTAGAAGCGGGAGGTGGCTACACCTTC.

The chain combines TRBV30 with TRBJ1-1; TRBD1 is a possible D gene (5 bases). The CDR3 is 11 amino acids. Germline values: CDR1 GTSNPN, CDR2 SVGIG (reference sequence). V shed 1 base and J shed 11 bases, with 11 bases lying between them. CDR3 loop: CAWSGQPRAFF. CDR3 sequence (DNA): TGTGCCTGGAGTGGACAGCCTAGGGCTTTCTTT.

The chain recombines TRBV13 with TRBJ2-7; no clear D. The CDR3 contains 15 residues. The germline V and J ends were trimmed by 6 bases and 4 bases, with 19 bases remaining between them. The germline V gene has CDR1 PRHDT and CDR2 FYEKMQ (reference sequence). The CDR3 DNA reads as TGTGCCAGCAGGCTCCTTTCGGCAGGTGAATACGAGCAGTACTTC. It encodes CASRLLSAGEYEQYF.

The rearrangement uses TRBV4-1 and TRBJ1-2; 7 bases align to TRBD1. The CDR3 is made up of 15 amino acids. After removal of 4 bases from V and 8 bases from J, the junction contained 13 bases not matched to a gene. Germline V gene lookup returns CDR1 MGHRA and CDR2 YSYEKL. The CDR3 nucleotides are TGCGCCAGCAGCCTCTATGACAGGGACCCGTGGGGCTACACCTTC. As protein: CASSLYDRDPWGYTF.